This TCR beta chain was sequenced during a study of blood T cell repertoires in COVID-19. Turning to the study itself: From the United States, Italy and Spain came samples of acute and convalescent COVID-19. The analysed material was cDNA or gDNA that came from T cells, B-cell-depleted T cells, or PBMCs.

This CDR3 is built from 15 residues. CDR1 is LNHDA, CDR2 SQIVND, per germline (reference sequence). Trimming removed 3 bases from V and 2 bases from J, with 8 bases in between. Original processing methods: Reference gene primers were amplified, and this amplification served to estimate nucleated cell counts. Repertoires were generated with immunoSEQ multiplex PCR, while TCRdb's copy carries only in-frame clones and drops some. The V and J calls and clone size come from that table; D and trimming were worked out from the DNA. The sample comprises approximately 190,000 clones, less than 90% of which are singletons, and under 2.5% rests with the top ten. In this sample, this clone turned up once.

The TCR sequence derives from a man between 65 and 85 years old with active or convalescent COVID-19. Specimen: peripheral blood. The genes are TRBV19 and TRBJ1-6, with D maybe TRBD1 (6 bases). As DNA, the CDR3 is TGTGCCAGTAGTATTGGGGGCGCCTATAATTCACCCCTCCACTTT. Its protein is CASSIGGAYNSPLHF.